This T cell receptor beta chain was profiled in a study of blood T cell repertoires in COVID-19. Study overall: From the United States, Italy and Spain came samples of acute and convalescent COVID-19.

This CDR3 contains 14 residues. V shed 3 bases, J shed 2 bases, and the junction held 3 bases outside the gene matches. The germline CDR1 and CDR2 sequences are DFQATT and SNEGSKA (reference sequence). Source study methods: Amplification of reference gene primers was used by the study to estimate nucleated cell counts. Assay: immunoSEQ multiplex PCR; the TCRdb copy retains only in-frame clones and omits some. The V and J calls and clone size were taken over from that table, and D and trimming were inferred from the DNA. In the table there are 45,000 or so clones, almost 90% of which are singletons. This clone was counted between two and nine times.

The chain links TRBV20-1 to TRBJ2-7; 11 bases are a match to TRBD2. Sequencing was carried out using peripheral blood. This TCR came from a human donor in a cohort sampled during active COVID-19. The CDR3 DNA reads as TGCAGTGCTAGTCAGGGACTAGCGGCCTACGAGCAGTACTTC. Amino acids: CSASQGLAAYEQYF.